These 15 T cell receptor beta chains were sequenced from one sample in a study of B cell selection in AIRE deficiency. Some clones are missing from TCRdb's copy, which holds only in-frame ones; the method was immunoSEQ multiplex PCR. In the table there are under 20,000 clones, 90% to 95% of which are singletons. Sorted regulatory T cells were CD4-positive, CD25-high and CD127-low or negative. Sequencing was done on a sample of CD4+CD25+ Tregs sorted from PBMCs. All receptors derive from a human donor in good health.

This chain joins TRBV5-1 and TRBJ2-7; 8 positions match TRBD2. V gave up 4 bases and J gave up 0 bases; unmatched junction bases: 6. CDR3 length: 15 residues. The germline V gene has CDR1 SGHRS and CDR2 YFSETQ. The CDR3 loop reads CASSPRLAFSYEQYF. Written as DNA, the CDR3 is TGCGCCAGCAGCCCAAGACTAGCGTTCTCCTACGAGCAGTACTTC. Complete variable domain (other parts from reference TRBV5-1 and TRBJ2-7): KAGVTQTPRYLIKTRGQQVTLSCSPISGHRSVSWYQQTPGQGLQFLFEYFSETQRNKGNFPGRFSGRQFSNSRSEMNVSTLELGDSALYLCASSPRLAFSYEQYFGPGTRLTVT.

The chain couples TRBV27 to TRBJ2-2; unclear D gene. Germline-derived CDR1 and CDR2 are MNHEY and SMNVEV (reference sequence). This CDR3 spans 14 amino acids. Trimming stripped 3 bases from V and 5 bases from J, with 10 bases between. Here the CDR3 DNA reads TGTGCCAGCAGTTTCATCAATCGGACCGGGGAGCTGTTTTTT. Protein: CASSFINRTGELFF.

The chain carries TRBV2 and TRBJ2-7, with D perhaps TRBD1 or TRBD2 (5 bases each). V lost 6 bases and J lost 7, with 19 bases in between. The germline CDR1 and CDR2 sequences are SNHLY and FYNNEI. The CDR3 has 14 amino acids. Written as DNA, the CDR3 is TGTGCCAGCAGGAGGGGAGTACACCCTAGAGAGCAGTACTTC. It specifies CASRRGVHPREQYF.

The chain is built from TRBV28 and TRBJ2-1, with 14 bases fitting TRBD2. This CDR3 is 13 amino acids long. CDR1 and CDR2 (germline): MDHEN, SYDVKM. This CDR3 is CATTSGRVNEQFF. In DNA, the CDR3 is TGTGCTACGACTAGCGGGAGGGTCAATGAGCAGTTCTTC.

The V and J genes are TRBV7-9 and TRBJ2-7; tentative D call: TRBD2 (5 bases). Between the trimmed V and J ends, which lost 1 base and 0 bases, there was a span of 16 bases. The length of the CDR3 is 17 residues. CDR1 SEHNR and CDR2 FQNEAQ come from the germline V gene (reference sequence). CDR3 in DNA: TGTGCCAGCAGCTTAGGGCTAGCTCAATATGACTCCTACGAGCAGTACTTC. This codes for CASSLGLAQYDSYEQYF.

The chain uses TRBV5-6 and TRBJ1-1; possibly TRBD1 for D (5 bases). The V end was cut by 5 bases, the J end by 4 bases, with 21 bases between. This CDR3 contains 16 residues. Germline CDR1 reads SGHDT; CDR2 reads YYEEEE. CDR3: CASSFRASSSSTEAFF. The CDR3, as DNA: TGTGCCAGCAGTTTCAGGGCGAGTAGTAGTAGCACTGAAGCTTTCTTT.

This rearrangement joins TRBV7-9 to TRBJ1-5; unclear D gene. The CDR3 totals 12 residues. Germline-derived CDR1 and CDR2 are SEHNR and FQNEAQ (reference sequence). V shed 4 bases and J shed 5 bases, with 6 bases lying between them. DNA of the CDR3: TGTGCCAGCAGCTCAGGAGATCAGCCCCAGCATTTT. Encoded protein: CASSSGDQPQHF.

The chain couples TRBV7-3 to TRBJ1-2; D might be TRBD1 (6 bases). CDR1 is SGHTA and CDR2 is FQGTGA in the germline V gene. The V end lost 3 bases, the J end lost 5 bases, and 13 bases lay between the germline ends. The CDR3 length is 14 residues. DNA of the CDR3: TGTGCCAGCAGCTTTTCAGGGGCTCGATATGGCTACACCTTC. Translated: CASSFSGARYGYTF. The full variable domain, rest sourced from reference TRBV7-3 and TRBJ1-2, is GAGVSQTPSNKVTEKGKYVELRCDPISGHTALYWYRQSLGQGPEFLIYFQGTGAADDSGLPNDRFFAVRPEGSVSTLKIQRTERGDSAVYLCASSFSGARYGYTFGSGTRLTVV.

V and J are TRBV27 and TRBJ2-5; D perhaps matches TRBD1 (6 bases). Trimming cost V 4 bases and J 2 bases, with 8 bases left between them. The CDR3 is 13 amino acids. CDR1 is MNHEY, CDR2 SMNVEV, per germline (reference sequence). The CDR3 loop reads CASSWDIQETQYF. The CDR3 bases are TGTGCCAGCAGTTGGGACATTCAAGAGACCCAGTACTTC.

This chain connects TRBV6-1 to TRBJ1-1; a weak D match, TRBD1 (6 bases). The V and J ends lost 7 bases and 5 bases respectively, with 14 bases between them. The CDR3 contains 13 residues. The V gene's germline CDR1 is MNHNS and CDR2 SASEGT. CDR3 nucleotide sequence: TGTGCCAGCATGTCGGGGGCGCGAACTGAAGCTTTCTTT. It encodes CASMSGARTEAFF.

The V call is TRBV7-5, the J call TRBJ1-5; the table's TRBD1 call for D was not verified on the DNA. TRBV7-5 is described as a pseudogene. This CDR3 contains 17 residues. The CDR3 loop reads CVRSLGTRGEGNQPQHF. DNA of the CDR3: TGTGTCAGAAGCTTAGGGACCAGGGGGGAGGGCAATCAGCCCCAGCATTTT.

The genes are TRBV4-2 and TRBJ2-2; unclear D gene. This CDR3 spans 13 amino acids. V lost 1 base and J lost 7, with 7 bases in between. Germline V gene data show CDR1 as LGHNA and CDR2 as YNFKEQ. Here the CDR3 reads CASSQVTNGELFF. In nucleotides, the CDR3 is TGTGCCAGCAGCCAAGTCACCAACGGGGAGCTGTTTTTT.

The chain recombines TRBV7-1 with TRBJ2-7, with D maybe TRBD2 (5 bases). TRBV7-1 is identified as an open reading frame with a role that is uncertain. The V gene lost 4 bases and the J gene lost 2 bases, with 15 bases spanning the gap. This CDR3 is built from 15 residues. The CDR3 DNA follows: TGTGCCAGCAGCTTAGTTGCGGGCTTAACCTACGAGCAGTACTTC. This sequence encodes CASSLVAGLTYEQYF.

The gene calls are TRBV5-4 and TRBJ2-7, with D possibly TRBD1 on 6 matching bases. The CDR3 has 13 residues. Germline V gene data show CDR1 as SGHNT and CDR2 as YYREEE (reference sequence). Between the trimmed V and J ends, which lost 5 bases and 1 base, there was a span of 10 bases. CDR3 loop: CASRATGSYEQYF. In DNA form, the CDR3 reads TGTGCCAGCAGGGCGACAGGATCCTACGAGCAGTACTTC.

The chain uses TRBV11-2 and TRBJ1-2, with TRBD1 matching over 7 bases. Germline V gene sequence: CDR1 SGHAT, CDR2 FQNNGV. The length of the CDR3 is 14 residues. V lost 6 bases to trimming and J lost 7 bases; unmatched junction nucleotides: 11. CDR3 sequence (DNA): TGTGCCAGCAGACCTACAGGGACAGTCTTTGGCTACACCTTC. Translating it yields CASRPTGTVFGYTF.